This T cell receptor (beta chain) is drawn from a study of T cell responses to AZD1222 COVID-19 vaccine. Study-level results: There were mostly white British donors and more females than males, and clonal diversity was possibly underestimated. It was only a handful of AZD1222 recipients who were seropositive at baseline.

CDR3 length: 16 residues. Germline V gives CDR1 SGDLS, CDR2 YYNGEE. V dropped 4 bases and J dropped 3 bases, with 20 bases sitting between them. Libraries were prepared by immunoSEQ multiplex PCR; TCRdb keeps only in-frame clonotypes and omits some of them. The sample holds 130,000 to 150,000 clones; 85% to 95% are singletons and the top ten take about 1.9%. A note on this clone: The antigen is not known.

The V call is TRBV9, the J call TRBJ2-7; D perhaps matches TRBD2 (7 bases). This TCR was sampled from an adult in good health. Sequences were derived from peripheral blood, sampled on day 0 of AZD1222 vaccination. DNA of the CDR3: TGTGCCAGCAGCCCCCATGCGGGGAGGGGGGTCTACGAGCAGTACTTC. This encodes CASSPHAGRGVYEQYF.